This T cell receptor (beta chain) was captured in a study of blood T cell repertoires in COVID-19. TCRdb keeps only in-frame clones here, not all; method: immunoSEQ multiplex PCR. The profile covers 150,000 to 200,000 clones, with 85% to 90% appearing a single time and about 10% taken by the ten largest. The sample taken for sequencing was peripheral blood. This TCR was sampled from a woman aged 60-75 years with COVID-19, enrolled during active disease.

CDR3: CASSLAGGSYEQYF. The CDR3 DNA sequence: TGTGCCAGCAGCTTGGCAGGGGGCTCCTACGAGCAGTACTTC. The chain employs TRBV5-4 and TRBJ2-7, with 7 bases matching TRBD1. J lost 0 bases, V lost 0 bases, and 0 bases had no gene match. This CDR3 region has 14 residues. Germline CDR1 is SGHNT and CDR2 is YYREEE (reference sequence).